This T cell receptor beta chain was found in a study of T-cell reconstitution after alpha-beta-depleted transplantation in children. Preparation of the TCRbeta library used unique molecular identifiers. TCRdb re-analysed the PCR reads in MiXCR, keeping a single row per CDR3 protein. The table has about 400,000 distinct CDR3 sequences, roughly 22% seen once. V lost 6 bases and J lost 3, with 14 bases in between. The CDR3 is 14 amino acids. This clonotype was found a few times. The specimen comprised PBMCs from the stem cell graft donor, sampled from the stem cell graft. The chain links TRBV12-3 or TRBV12-4 to TRBJ1-1; D is uncertain. This TCR derives from a human donor who donated a stem cell graft to a child with acute myeloid leukemia. The CDR3 reads CASRRLGSDTEAFF. CDR3 nucleotide sequence: TGTGCCAGCAGAAGACTGGGGTCGGACACTGAAGCTTTCTTT.